The T cell receptor (beta chain) under discussion was sequenced for a study of T-cell memory formation after mild COVID-19. Study-wide findings and caveats: Pre-infection memory contained some responding clones, which suggested that cross-reactive memory had joined. Contracting clones localized mainly to CM and EM when CD4+ and mainly to EMRA when CD8+.

In regard to this clonotype: Antigen specificity is unknown.

CDR3 length: 12 amino acids. Germline V lookup: CDR1 SEHNR, CDR2 FQNEAQ (reference sequence). The germline V and J ends were trimmed by 3 bases and 8 bases, with 8 bases remaining between them. Constant-segment primers and 5'RACE yielded cDNA libraries for TCR alpha and TCR beta, each carrying sample barcodes and UMIs. Using its own MiXCR run on the 5' RACE reads, TCRdb lists one record per CDR3 protein. The table includes nearly 110,000 distinct CDR3 sequences, under 15% detected once. The chain carries TRBV7-9 and TRBJ2-1; D is unclear. The clonotype comes from an adult woman who had mild COVID-19 (a few samples of this study predate the infection). Cell type and time point are not known. The material sequenced was PBMCs or a T cell subset sorted from them (not recorded which). The CDR3 loop is CASSFIGDEQFF. As DNA, the CDR3 is TGTGCCAGCAGCTTCATTGGGGATGAGCAGTTCTTC.